These 16 T cell receptor beta chains share one sample of origin, sequenced in a study of regulatory T cells in long-lasting Graves disease. Both iRepertoire HTBI primers and Arm-PCR of CDR3 regions were used to build the TCR beta libraries. TCRdb itself ran the multiplex PCR reads through MiXCR, one entry per CDR3 protein. The sample holds around 400,000 distinct CDR3 sequences, 15% seen once. Time point reported: newly diagnosed GD, antithyroid drugs for less than 3 months. Isolated PBMC RNA provided the starting material for the TCR library. These data also formed part of another study, on T cells in Graves' hyperthyroidism and ophthalmopathy.

This specimen consisted of peripheral blood mononuclear cells (PBMCs), obtained at new diagnosis, from a patient treated with antithyroid drugs. All receptors derive from a woman aged 40 to 50 with Graves disease.

V usage is TRBV3-1 and J usage is TRBJ1-3; perhaps TRBD1 as D (6 bases). This CDR3 region has 17 residues. Trimming removed 0 bases at V and 4 bases at J, with 16 bases between. CDR1 is LGHDT, CDR2 YNNKEL, per germline (reference sequence). CDR3 amino acids: CASSQDPMGARGNTIYF. The CDR3 DNA sequence: TGTGCCAGCAGCCAAGACCCGATGGGGGCGCGAGGAAACACCATATATTTT. The full variable domain, its missing parts supplied by reference TRBV3-1 and TRBJ1-3, is DTAVSQTPKYLVTQMGNDKSIKCEQNLGHDTMYWYKQDSKKFLKIMFSYNNKELIINETVPNRFSPKSPDKAHLNLHINSLELGDSAVYFCASSQDPMGARGNTIYFGEGSWLTVV.

In its sample, this clonotype was seen a few times. The rearrangement links TRBV11-2 to TRBJ2-7; 7 positions agree with TRBD2. CDR1 and CDR2 from the germline V gene are SGHAT and FQNNGV. After removal of 10 bases from V and 1 base from J, the junction contained 7 bases not matched to a gene. CDR3 size: 13 residues. The CDR3 loop is CATSGTKSYEQYF. CDR3 sequence (DNA): TGTGCCACCTCCGGGACTAAATCCTACGAGCAGTACTTC.

This clonotype has ten or more counts. The chain uses TRBV5-6 and TRBJ2-5, with TRBD1 identical over 9 bases. V trimming: 5 bases; J trimming: 6 bases; junction bases outside the gene matches: 5. CDR3 length: 13 residues. CDR1 and CDR2 from the germline V gene are SGHDT and YYEEEE. The CDR3 DNA sequence: TGTGCCAGCAGTTCGGGACAGGGAAAGACCCAGTACTTC. It yields the protein CASSSGQGKTQYF.

In its sample, this clonotype was seen many times. This chain joins TRBV28 and TRBJ2-2, with 12 nucleotides matching TRBD2. The CDR3 totals 17 residues. Germline CDR1 is MDHEN and CDR2 is SYDVKM. Trimming took 4 bases from V and 5 from J; bases not matched to a gene: 8. The CDR3 bases are TGTGCCAGCAGTTATTCTAGCGGGAGGGCCGAGACCGGGGAGCTGTTTTTT. It yields the protein CASSYSSGRAETGELFF.

This clonotype was observed once. This chain uses TRBV29-1 with TRBJ2-7; D is unclear. This CDR3 is built from 15 residues. The germline CDR1 and CDR2 sequences are SQVTM and ANQGSEA. The germline V and J ends were trimmed by 5 bases and 4 bases, with 21 bases remaining between them. The CDR3 bases are TGCAGCGTTATCGGGTATATAGGAATAGGGTACGAGCAGTACTTC. Encoded protein: CSVIGYIGIGYEQYF.

The genes are TRBV9 and TRBJ1-1, with 7 bases lining up with TRBD1. The CDR3 runs 15 residues. V was pared by 6 bases and J by 0 bases, with 8 bases of the junction left unmatched. Germline V gene sequence: CDR1 SGDLS, CDR2 YYNGEE. The CDR3 bases are TGTGCCAGCACCGGGACAGAGTTCATGAACACTGAAGCTTTCTTT. Translation gives CASTGTEFMNTEAFF.

This clonotype was observed many times. The V gene is TRBV20-1, the J gene TRBJ2-5, with a weak D call TRBD1 (5 bases). Germline CDR1 and CDR2: DFQATT and SNEGSKA (reference sequence). With 3 bases removed from V and 3 bases from J, the gap between germline ends came to 11 bases. CDR3 size: 13 residues. CDR3 sequence reads: CSARRTLKETQYF. The DNA for the CDR3 is TGCAGTGCTAGGAGGACATTAAAAGAGACCCAGTACTTC.

This clonotype was counted only a few times. This chain joins TRBV4-1 and TRBJ2-7, with TRBD2 matching over 9 bases. The CDR3 has 15 residues. CDR1 MGHRA and CDR2 YSYEKL come from the germline V gene. Unmatched junction bases numbered 6, after V lost 2 bases and J lost 4 bases. Here the CDR3 reads CASSQYSAGGYEQYF. As DNA, the CDR3 is TGCGCCAGCAGCCAATATTCAGCGGGAGGTTACGAGCAGTACTTC.

Here the CDR3 reads CASSPSLGDTIYF. The DNA of the CDR3 is TGTGCCAGCAGCCCCTCGCTCGGGGACACCATATATTTT. V and J are TRBV6-1 and TRBJ1-3; D gene ambiguous. This CDR3 is built from 13 residues. With 6 bases removed from V and 8 bases from J, the gap between germline ends came to 14 bases. Germline V gives CDR1 MNHNS, CDR2 SASEGT.

A few counts support this clonotype. The chain carries TRBV7-9 and TRBJ2-1; D is unclear. This CDR3 contains 12 residues. CDR1 and CDR2 from the germline V gene are SEHNR and FQNEAQ (reference sequence). Trimming cost V 6 bases and J 12 bases, with 15 bases left between them. The chain's CDR3 is CASSITPERQFF. The CDR3 DNA reads as TGTGCCAGCAGTATAACACCAGAGAGGCAGTTCTTC.

At least ten counts were recorded for this clonotype. The rearrangement uses TRBV7-3 and TRBJ2-1, with D possibly TRBD2 on 5 matching bases. Germline CDR1 is SGHTA and CDR2 is FQGTGA. V gave up 3 bases and J gave up 4 bases, with 10 bases separating them. The CDR3 is made up of 14 amino acids. CDR3 DNA sequence: TGTGCCAGCAGCTTGGGCGGGCCTTACAATGAGCAGTTCTTC. Protein: CASSLGGPYNEQFF.

In its sample, this clonotype was seen many times. The chain is built from TRBV12-3 or TRBV12-4 and TRBJ2-4; D is unclear. The CDR3 is made up of 12 amino acids. With 3 bases removed from V and 5 bases from J, the gap between germline ends came to 5 bases. For the CDR3, the DNA is TGTGCCAGCAGTTTGTCGGAAAACATTCAGTACTTC. Translation: CASSLSENIQYF.

V usage is TRBV20-1 and J usage is TRBJ2-7; unclear D gene. This CDR3 region has 13 residues. Germline V CDR1 and CDR2: DFQATT, SNEGSKA (reference sequence). Trimming cost V 0 bases and J 0 bases, with 6 bases left between them. Written as DNA, the CDR3 is TGCAGTGCTAGAGAACCTAACTCCTACGAGCAGTACTTC. This codes for CSAREPNSYEQYF.

This clonotype showed up many times. The chain uses TRBV12-3 or TRBV12-4 and TRBJ1-4; D remains unclear. This CDR3 region has 14 residues. Trimming pared 2 bases from V and 8 bases from J, leaving 12 bases between. The CDR3 coding sequence is TGTGCCAGCAGTTTATCTAGGGTTGGGGAAAAACTGTTTTTT. Protein sequence: CASSLSRVGEKLFF.

This clonotype came up many times. V and J are TRBV11-2 and TRBJ2-1; D not resolved. CDR3 size: 17 residues. Trimming cost V 0 bases and J 3 bases, with 15 bases left between them. The germline gives CDR1 SGHAT, CDR2 FQNNGV. The CDR3 here is CASSLEGSPVIYNEQFF. DNA for the CDR3: TGTGCCAGCAGCTTAGAAGGGTCCCCCGTGATCTACAATGAGCAGTTCTTC.

This clonotype was recorded at least ten times. This chain uses TRBV27 with TRBJ2-1, with D maybe TRBD2 (5 bases). V lost 2 bases, J lost 1 base, and 9 bases lay in between. This CDR3 spans 15 amino acids. CDR1 is MNHEY and CDR2 is SMNVEV in the germline V gene (reference sequence). The CDR3 is CASSLGWESYNEQFF. The CDR3 bases are TGTGCCAGCAGTTTAGGATGGGAGTCCTACAATGAGCAGTTCTTC.